This T cell receptor beta chain was captured in a study of cytomegalovirus exposure and HLA in healthy donors. A note on this clone: Its antigen is unidentified.

The germline V gene has CDR1 LNHDA and CDR2 SQIVND (reference sequence). This CDR3 spans 15 amino acids. Trimming at V came to 4 bases and at J to 3 bases, leaving 5 bases not matched to a gene. Study-level results: There were approximately 150 TCR beta chains listed as cytomegalovirus-associated.

Libraries were prepared by immunoSEQ multiplex PCR; TCRdb keeps only in-frame clonotypes and omits some of them. The repertoire has around 150,000 clones, 89% of them found once; the top ten carry approximately 10%. Sequenced material: PBMCs. The genes are TRBV19 and TRBJ2-2; 7 positions match TRBD2. The sequence derives from a young woman in good health and CMV-seropositive. The CDR3, as DNA: TGTGCCAGTAGTACCCCGGGGAGGGACACCGGGGAGCTGTTTTTT. This encodes CASSTPGRDTGELFF.